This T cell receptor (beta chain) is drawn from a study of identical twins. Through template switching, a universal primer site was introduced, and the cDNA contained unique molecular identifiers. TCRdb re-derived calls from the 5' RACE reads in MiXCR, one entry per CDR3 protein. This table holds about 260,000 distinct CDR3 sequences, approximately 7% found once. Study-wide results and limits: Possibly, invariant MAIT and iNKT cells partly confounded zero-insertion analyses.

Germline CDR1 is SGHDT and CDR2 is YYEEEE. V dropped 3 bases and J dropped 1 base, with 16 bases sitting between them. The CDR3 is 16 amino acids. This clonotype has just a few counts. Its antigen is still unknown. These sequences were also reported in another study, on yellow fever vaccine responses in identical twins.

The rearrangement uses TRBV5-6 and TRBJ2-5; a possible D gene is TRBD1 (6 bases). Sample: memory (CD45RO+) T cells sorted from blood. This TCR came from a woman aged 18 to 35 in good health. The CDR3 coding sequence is TGTGCCAGCAGCTGGTGGGTGACAGGACTCCAAGAGACCCAGTACTTC. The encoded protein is CASSWWVTGLQETQYF.